The 3 T cell receptor beta chains listed next were all sequenced from one sample in a study of blood T cell repertoires in COVID-19. Here immunoSEQ multiplex PCR was the method, and the copy in TCRdb shows in-frame clones only, minus some. The data hold 30,000 to 40,000 clones, with about 83% observed a single time. Sequencing used peripheral blood. The receptors stem from a man aged 50 to 60 with acute or convalescent COVID-19.

This rearrangement joins TRBV6-4 to TRBJ2-1; 14 bases line up with TRBD2. CDR1 is MRHNA, CDR2 SNTAGT, per germline. The J segment lost 7 bases and the V segment lost 6 bases, leaving 8 bases of the junction unmatched. The CDR3 has 16 residues. The CDR3 DNA sequence: TGTGCCAGCAGCCTGACTAGCGGGGGGGCGAGTAATGAGCAGTTCTTC. The encoded protein is CASSLTSGGASNEQFF.

The rearrangement joins TRBV29-1 to TRBJ2-1; 15 bases fit TRBD2. From germline, CDR1 is SQVTM and CDR2 ANQGSEA. This CDR3 contains 16 residues. J gave up 5 bases and V 7 bases, and 9 bases lay outside the gene matches. The CDR3 region has the DNA TGCAGCGCTTCCGGGACTAGCGGGAGGAACCACAATGAGCAGTTCTTC. Translation: CSASGTSGRNHNEQFF.

The chain couples TRBV14 to TRBJ2-7, with TRBD1 as a possible D gene (5 bases). The V and J ends lost 1 base and 1 base respectively, with 11 bases between them. Per the germline V gene, CDR1 is SGHDN and CDR2 is FVKESK. The CDR3 is 15 residues long. The CDR3 DNA sequence: TGTGCCAGCAGCCAAGGACAGACCCTTTCCTACGAGCAGTACTTC. Translating it yields CASSQGQTLSYEQYF.